What follows is one T cell receptor (beta chain) and its context. It has no known antigen specificity. The input lacks base qualities; no much larger clone sits a single base away. The sample comes from a study of CD8+ T cells in alopecia areata listed by TCRdb under 2018. Background on the whole study: Treated patients were enrolled in an open-label pilot trial of oral tofacitinib, 5 to 10 mg twice daily, for moderate-to-severe alopecia areata. In humans, TCRbeta sequencing was performed on scalp tissue and on sorted CD4+ and CD8+ peripheral blood T cells from healthy controls and from patients with patchy or totalis/universalis alopecia areata. Patients on tofacitinib were biopsied at baseline and after 4 and 24 weeks of treatment, and several of the patients also had a later scalp biopsy. Scalp clonality was compared among normal scalp (n=4), patchy alopecia areata scalp (n=8), and alopecia totalis/universalis scalp (n=8). Patients stayed on tofacitinib for 6 to 18 months and then had 6 months of follow-up off drug so that delayed response and recurrence could be assessed. RNA was obtained with the PAXgene miRNA kit for fixed scalp, the miRNeasy kit for PBMCs, and the RNeasy kit for mouse skin. TCRbeta CDR3 regions were amplified by immunoSEQ multiplex PCR with 35 Vbeta forward and 13 Jbeta reverse primers. In both human patients and the C3H/HeJ mouse model, the study applied high-throughput TCRbeta sequencing to look at T cell clonal expansion in alopecia areata.

The CDR3 contains 13 residues, cysteine and phenylalanine counted. The sequence is cut down to CDR3 DNA, 39 bases in frame from base 1. V loses 4 bases of germline sequence and J loses 2 bases, and the interval between the two ends is 11 bases. CDR1 GTSNPN and CDR2 SVGIG were looked up in the germline V gene (reference sequence). The library came from the immunoSEQ multiplex PCR assay. For TCR sequencing, RNA was extracted from every sample and reverse transcribed into cDNA to serve as template. SuperScript III was used for first-strand cDNA synthesis, primed with a 2:1 mix of oligo-dT and random hexamers. A synthetic immune receptor repertoire was used to gauge amplification bias, and whatever bias remained was removed computationally. Per the authors' processing: Raw reads were preprocessed to remove errors, and CDR3 was defined by IMGT conventions from the conserved cysteine to phenylalanine. Clonality was calculated as 1 minus Shannon entropy normalized by log2 of the number of productive unique TCRs. Scalp TCRbeta sequences were cross-referenced with sorted blood CD4 and CD8 repertoires so that the CD4 or CD8 identity of scalp clones could be inferred. Not all clones reach the TCRdb copy of this immuneACCESS table, which keeps in-frame sequences only. Checked studies attribute under half of the gap to unresolved V genes and leave the rest unexplained. The V and J calls and the clone size are those of that table, but D and trimming were determined from the DNA. The sample table records around 200,000 clones; roughly 63% of these occur just once. The ten largest clones represent around 1.6% of the sample.

Beyond this particular receptor, the publication reports: Scalp TCR repertoire analysis is complicated because resident alphabeta T cells in normal human skin are also sequenced, whereas mouse skin is dominated by gammadelta T cells. Compared with mice, TCR sequences shared between patients were less clear, possibly partly because of HLA diversity across the patient population. Compared with normal scalp, lesional scalp had higher clonality and more expanded CD8+ clones, particularly in alopecia totalis/universalis, a pattern that suggests antigenic drive.

Taken with the paper, the label for time point translates to: baseline before oral tofacitinib. Peripheral blood and lesional scalp punch biopsies were obtained from patients with alopecia areata. PBMCs were isolated by density centrifugation and stained for CD3, CD4 and CD8, after which CD4+ and CD8+ T cells were sorted on a FACSAria. Recombination connected TRBV30 to TRBJ1-2; the D gene is perhaps TRBD1, on 6 matching bases. This TCR was recovered from a human donor with alopecia areata. The input for sequencing was CD4+ T cells sorted from blood, taken at week 0. CDR3 loop: CAWTGQTNYGYTF. The DNA sequence is given as TGTGCCTGGACAGGACAGACCAACTATGGCTACACCTTC.